This T cell receptor (beta chain) was captured in a study of OX40 agonist ivuxolimab in advanced cancers. Overall study findings and caveats: Low normalized T-cell clonal expansion was also seen in some nonresponders.

In regard to this clone: Its antigen is as yet unknown.

Assay: immunoSEQ multiplex PCR; the TCRdb copy retains only in-frame clones and omits some. The table has more than 45,000 clones, 84% seen once. CDR1 and CDR2 from the germline V gene are MNHEY and SMNVEV (reference sequence). The CDR3 runs 14 residues. The V and J ends lost 6 bases and 2 bases respectively, with 11 bases between them. This TCR derives from an adult with an advanced solid tumor such as melanoma, head and neck, liver or kidney cancer. The material was CD4+ or CD8+ T cells sorted from blood, obtained in a trial of the OX40 agonist ivuxolimab. This chain links TRBV27 with TRBJ1-3, with D possibly being TRBD1 (6 bases). CDR3 region: CASSPTGPGNTIYF. The DNA for the CDR3 is TGTGCCAGCAGCCCTACAGGGCCTGGAAACACCATATATTTT.